This record looks at one T cell receptor beta chain sequence and its context. Its antigen remains unknown. This may stem from a read error, because a much larger clone lies one nucleotide away. Since no conserved phenylalanine or tryptophan closes the CDR3, a read error is the likely cause. This CDR3 comprises 20 residues. V lost 3 bases to trimming and J lost 2 bases; unmatched junction nucleotides: 10. Looked up from germline, CDR1 is SGHTA and CDR2 is FQGTGA. Axillary draining lymph nodes of breast cancer patients supplied the node samples. The data were taken from a study of breast tumors, draining lymph nodes, adjacent tissues. Notes on the study in general: Data fit most tumor T cells coming from lymph node, expanding in tumor.

TCRdb re-analysed the multiplex PCR reads in MiXCR, keeping a single row per CDR3 protein. The sample lists 130,000 or so distinct CDR3 sequences; 32% were seen once. Sequenced material: axillary lymph node tissue. This chain connects TRBV7-3 to TRBJ2-4, with TRBD2 identical over 16 bases. The TCR sequence derives from a female donor with breast cancer. Some clones in this sample may be carry-over from other donors' samples. The CDR3 sequence: CASSLSGTSGGASPKNIQYL. As DNA, the CDR3 is TGTGCCAGCAGCTTGTCCGGGACTAGCGGGGGGGCGTCTCCCAAAAACATTCAGTACCTC.